This entry features one T cell receptor (beta chain) sequence. This table comes from immunoSEQ multiplex PCR, and its TCRdb copy is limited to in-frame clones, with some not included. Of around 240,000 clones in the sample, 70% to 90% are singletons; the top ten hold 1.5% to 2%. The data were taken from a study of blood T cell repertoires in COVID-19. Study as a whole: Samples representing acute and convalescent COVID-19 were sourced from the United States, Italy and Spain. The analysed material was cDNA or gDNA that came from T cells, B-cell-depleted T cells, or PBMCs.

After removal of 10 bases from V and 3 bases from J, the junction contained 7 bases not matched to a gene. The CDR3 runs to 13 residues. The germline V gene encodes CDR1 MNHEY and CDR2 SVGAGI. Cohort 3 donors were reported recovered after two negative PCRs, clearance, or symptom resolution. This clonotype was sampled from a woman in her forties or fifties who had recovered from COVID-19. The chain recombines TRBV6-5 with TRBJ1-1; TRBD1 matches at 8 bases. The sample consisted of PBMCs or T cells enriched from blood (not recorded which). The CDR3 region has the DNA TGTGCCACGCGACAGGGGACGGACACTGAAGCTTTCTTT. Its protein product is CATRQGTDTEAFF.